This T cell receptor beta chain was profiled in a study of cytomegalovirus exposure and HLA in healthy donors (dated 2017 in TCRdb). Notes on the research overall: According to an earlier analysis of 550 to 700 of the donors, about 179 million T cells yielded some 120 million unique TCR beta sequences and approximately 280 Gb of sequence data. Approximately 310 gigabases of sequencing data and around 85 million unique TCR sequences made up an early release that covered 500 to 650 HLA-typed donors. Among the roughly 390 genotyped donors, more than 70% belonged to the genetic ancestry cluster associated with self-reported Caucasian donors. The study aimed to test whether signatures of past pathogen exposure could be identified by cataloging public T cell receptors. The T cell repertoires of 666 subjects were profiled by immunosequencing and related to cytomegalovirus serostatus. A separate validation cohort of over 95 different subjects was used in addition to the roughly 720-subject first cohort. High-throughput TCR immunosequencing, statistical association of individual TCRs with disease status, and machine learning were combined to predict cytomegalovirus infection status. To study patterns of TCR occurrence, a later analysis re-analyzed previously published TCR beta repertoires from several hundred donors and added high-resolution HLA genotyping. Rather than using new phenotypic data, the later analysis identified candidate immune exposures from TCR beta sequences and from how often those sequences occurred across donors. To decide whether each TCR beta V gene segment behaved as functional or pseudogenic, an earlier analysis of approximately 600 of the donors relied on high-throughput TCR beta sequencing. Donor age, sex, ethnicity and CMV serostatus were collected together with the repertoire data. Genome-wide SNP genotypes for about 60% of the 666 donors were used in a later genetic analysis, which treated that subset as a discovery cohort. All discovery cohort repertoires had been generated using a single sequencing platform. HLA typing included class I and class II loci at four-digit resolution. The number of typed donors differed by locus: about 620-630 for A, B, C, DRB1 and DQB1; 522 for DQA1; over 600 for DPA1; and about 450 for DPB1. Roughly 5 DR-DQ haplotypes were handled as single units for association and clustering, since linkage in the cohort was strong. On average, approximately 250,000 unique TCR beta nucleotide sequences were sequenced per donor among 398 genotyped donors of the cohort, with roughly 19% of those sequences being non-productive. The investigation overall reported the following: An earlier analysis of some 590 of the donors showed that most TCR beta V segments appeared in productive rearrangements either about 87% or about 30% of the time, which broadly matched IMGT annotations. In vitro tests confirmed that a few of the cytomegalovirus-associated TCR beta chains recognize cytomegalovirus antigens. Some IMGT-functional V segments, including TRBV6-2 and TRBV6-3, could not be told apart with the 87-base-pair reads, so those segments were excluded. Roughly uniform sequencing depth across donors was assumed in presence/absence analyses, although this assumption may not hold. Only TCR beta chains were sequenced in this cohort, and the absence of alpha or paired-chain data limited detectable features. A later analysis reported that several top co-occurrence clusters appeared linked to parvovirus B19, influenza, CMV and Epstein-Barr virus. Because HLA typing was unavailable for some donors at each locus, only the typed subset was used in association tests. The study gave a list of over 150 TCR beta chains associated with cytomegalovirus. In a later genetic analysis, fewer N-insertions in productive TCRs were reported among donors in an Asian-associated ancestry cluster than the approximately 670-donor mean. A further reported finding was that TCR beta sequences accurately predicted the HLA-A and HLA-B alleles for most subjects in the first cohort. Specific HLA alleles were associated with 15,000 to 20,000 TCR beta sequences at a false discovery rate of 0.05 in a later analysis. A cluster of highly shared sequence variants was judged likely to represent a technical artifact of the sequencing pipeline. The classifier was reported to diagnose cytomegalovirus status with high specificity and sensitivity in both the original and validation cohorts. In a later genetic analysis, a missense DCLRE1C variant was associated with V-gene and J-gene trimming of TCR beta chains, and the association was replicated in an independent cohort. A later analysis found that most CMV-associated TCR beta chains appeared HLA-restricted, with HLA associations seemingly driven largely by CMV exposure. For the cohort, immune exposure information was limited to CMV serostatus. A later analysis found that HLA-associated TCR beta chains were more clonally expanded and had lower generation probabilities than equally common non-associated chains. When HLA alleles, especially DR and DQ, strongly co-occurred, attributing TCR associations to individual alleles was difficult. According to a later analysis, TCR association rates differed among HLA loci, with DRB1 alleles showing the most associated TCRs and HLA-C alleles showing the fewest. The earlier analysis of about 600 of the donors excluded around 17 rarely observed V segments, including chromosome 9 orphons, because counts were too low. Most TCR sequences were seen in very few donors, while some public TCRs were found in many individuals. Correlated functional status among segregating V segments might be attributable to linkage disequilibrium, but an unknown experimental factor could not be ruled out. According to the authors, the approach could potentially be generalized to other disease states and immunological phenotypes.

Receptors were amplified or captured by the immunoSEQ multiplex PCR assay. For the multiplex PCR, a mixture combining 60 forward primers for TCR Vbeta segments and 13 reverse primers for TCR Jbeta segments was used. Amplification of the CDR3 region of rearranged TCR beta genes was performed with a multiplex PCR assay on genomic DNA. On the Illumina HiSeq System, the amplified TCR beta libraries were sequenced as 87-base-pair reads. As for the original processing: Across the 500 to 700 repertoires, a later analysis counted 75 million to 90 million unique TCR beta chains, about 10 million of which were shared by at least two donors. Raw reads were error-corrected and collapsed into unique sequences by a nearest-neighbor algorithm in which closely related sequences were merged to remove PCR and sequencing errors. CDR3 sequences were aligned to IMGT reference sequences to assign V, D and J gene segments. Each retained sequence needed at least a six-nucleotide match to both a V gene segment and a J gene segment. A rearrangement counted as productive if the CDR3 had no stop codons and remained in frame with V and J, and every other rearrangement counted as non-productive. CDR3 was defined according to IMGT convention as the region running from the second conserved V-encoded cysteine to the conserved J-encoded phenylalanine. In an earlier analysis of more than 550 of the donors, sequences lacking an unambiguous match to a single V gene segment were excluded. In an earlier analysis of 500 to 750 of the donors, V segments were called functional above 56.7% productive rearrangements and were called segregating when the between-donor standard deviation exceeded 5%. A statistical classification framework was developed to diagnose cytomegalovirus status using the catalog of TCR beta chain sequences. A later analysis assigned V and J genes by comparing TCR nucleotide sequences with IMGT/GENE-DB human TR gene sequences. In a later analysis, CDR3 sequences and most-parsimonious VDJ recombination scenarios were assigned using the TCRdist pipeline. In a later analysis, each TCR beta chain was defined by its CDR3 amino acid sequence together with its V-gene family, and reads without a unique V-gene family were excluded. As a way to deal with suspected cross-contamination and a sequencing artifact, a later analysis dropped 450 to 600 nucleotide sequences that were highly shared and had low generation probability. For each public chain, a later analysis derived a clonal expansion index from normalized ranks of inferred template counts within each repertoire. Generation probabilities in a later analysis came from a VDJ recombination model fitted to out-of-frame rearrangements, and those results were checked against IGoR. A later analysis scored TCR-TCR, TCR-HLA and TCR-CMV co-occurrence with hypergeometric tests, applying a repertoire-size bias correction to TCR pairs. False discovery rates were estimated in a later analysis by permuting HLA or CMV assignments 20 times. In a later analysis, co-occurring TCRs were grouped with DBSCAN, and TCRdist sequence similarity was added when clustering was performed within HLA-allele-positive subsets. Repertoires with fewer than 30,000 or more than 120,000 public chains, plus five repertoires with anomalous nucleotide sharing, were excluded from co-occurrence clustering. The immuneACCESS repertoire file appears here via TCRdb, limited to in-frame rearrangements. These files lack a portion of the clones; in checked studies, under half of the deficit traces to unresolved V genes, and the cause of the others is not known. The V and J calls and clone size come from that table; D and trimming were worked out from the DNA. This sample gives 200,000 to 250,000 clones in total; about 80% of them show up just once. The top ten clonotypes cover 0.63% of the sample.

Of note for this clone: Its antigen specificity is not known. Base qualities are not at hand, and no much larger clone is one base apart.

The CDR3 starts with the cysteine, ends with the phenylalanine, and has 15 residues. Just the 45-base CDR3 DNA is kept, in frame starting at base 1. From V the trimming removes 3 bases and from J it removes 7 bases, while the gene matches leave 8 bases of the junction unaccounted for. CDR1 and CDR2 are read off the germline V gene (reference sequence) as GTSNPN and SVGIG. In total, fewer than 750 healthy bone marrow donors made up the cohort. At the time of sampling, all cohort members were nominally healthy, though unrecorded immune exposures were likely present. The donor tested CMV seronegative and was one of the 352 seronegative cohort members. A peripheral blood sample was collected from each donor, and TCR beta sequencing was performed on peripheral blood mononuclear cells. The Qiagen DNeasy Blood Extraction Kit was used to extract genomic DNA from the blood cell samples.

The chain is assembled from TRBV30 and TRBJ2-2, and 10 junction bases match TRBD2. Input material: PBMCs. The source of this sequence is a man younger than 30 in good health and CMV-seronegative. The encoded CDR3 is CAWRPRGTSVGELFF. The DNA reads TGTGCCTGGAGGCCCAGGGGGACTAGCGTCGGGGAGCTGTTTTTT.